This TCR beta chain originates from a study of shared clonotypes between healthy human individuals. Study-wide results and limits: Exclusively blood specimens were collected; tissue repertoires likely differ.

CDR1 and CDR2 from the germline V gene are MNHNY and SVGAGI (reference sequence). This CDR3 has 13 amino acids. V shed 7 bases and J shed 5 bases, with 14 bases lying between them. Repertoires were generated with immunoSEQ multiplex PCR, while TCRdb's copy carries only in-frame clones and drops some. The sample holds roughly 2 million clones; almost 96% are singletons and the top ten take roughly 0.13%. This clone was counted between two and nine times. As yet, its antigen is unknown. Sequencing was done on a sample of naive CD4+ T cells sorted from blood. Documented subset: CD45RA+ positively selected. The clonotype was recovered from a man younger than 30 in good health. The chain employs TRBV6-6 and TRBJ1-2; tentative D call: TRBD1 (5 bases). The CDR3 DNA follows: TGTGCCAGCAACCCGGGACTAGGGTATGGCTACACCTTC. This sequence encodes CASNPGLGYGYTF.